This T cell receptor beta chain stems from a study of blood T cell repertoires in COVID-19. CDR3 size: 14 residues. CDR1 and CDR2 (germline): LGHNA, YSLEER. Trimming cost V 4 bases and J 2 bases; bases outside gene matches: 5. The data were produced by immunoSEQ multiplex PCR, yet TCRdb's version contains in-frame clones alone and is incomplete. The data show approximately 290,000 clones, approximately 86% seen once. This sequence was found in a human donor with COVID-19, enrolled during active disease. The donor label of this sample is uncertain. This sequence joins TRBV4-3 and TRBJ2-7; 7 nucleotides line up with TRBD1. The sequenced material came from peripheral blood. CDR3 residues: CASSRRTGPYEQYF. The CDR3 DNA reads as TGCGCCAGCAGCCGCCGGACAGGCCCCTACGAGCAGTACTTC.